This TCR beta chain stems from a study of T-cell reconstitution after alpha-beta-depleted transplantation in children. This clonotype was detected many times. The antigen is undetermined. General study results and limits: Reported findings indicate that, about two months after transplant, alpha-beta T cells came from several hundred expanded clones, which were derived from non-depleted graft cells. Diversity and T-cell counts at one year after transplant derived mostly from new T cells. Elevated TCRbeta diversity at day 60 was traced, in some patients, to surviving recipient T cells and thymic progenitors.

Unique molecular identifiers were incorporated when the TCRbeta library was constructed. TCRdb re-analysed the PCR reads in MiXCR, keeping a single row per CDR3 protein. The repertoire includes approximately 230,000 distinct CDR3 sequences, roughly 25% of them detected once, and less than 3.5% sits in the top ten. This specimen consisted of PBMCs, obtained before TCRalphabeta/CD19-depleted stem cell transplant. The receptor was isolated from a girl aged 2 to 10 with Fanconi anemia, due to receive a stem cell transplant.

The CDR3 coding sequence is TGCAGCGTTGAAGTAATAACGGGAGGCGGGCAGTACTTC. The encoded protein is CSVEVITGGGQYF. This chain connects TRBV29-1 to TRBJ2-7, with TRBD2 matching 7 bases. Trimming took 1 base from V and 9 from J; bases not matched to a gene: 9. Per germline, CDR1 SQVTM and CDR2 ANQGSEA. This CDR3 has 13 residues.